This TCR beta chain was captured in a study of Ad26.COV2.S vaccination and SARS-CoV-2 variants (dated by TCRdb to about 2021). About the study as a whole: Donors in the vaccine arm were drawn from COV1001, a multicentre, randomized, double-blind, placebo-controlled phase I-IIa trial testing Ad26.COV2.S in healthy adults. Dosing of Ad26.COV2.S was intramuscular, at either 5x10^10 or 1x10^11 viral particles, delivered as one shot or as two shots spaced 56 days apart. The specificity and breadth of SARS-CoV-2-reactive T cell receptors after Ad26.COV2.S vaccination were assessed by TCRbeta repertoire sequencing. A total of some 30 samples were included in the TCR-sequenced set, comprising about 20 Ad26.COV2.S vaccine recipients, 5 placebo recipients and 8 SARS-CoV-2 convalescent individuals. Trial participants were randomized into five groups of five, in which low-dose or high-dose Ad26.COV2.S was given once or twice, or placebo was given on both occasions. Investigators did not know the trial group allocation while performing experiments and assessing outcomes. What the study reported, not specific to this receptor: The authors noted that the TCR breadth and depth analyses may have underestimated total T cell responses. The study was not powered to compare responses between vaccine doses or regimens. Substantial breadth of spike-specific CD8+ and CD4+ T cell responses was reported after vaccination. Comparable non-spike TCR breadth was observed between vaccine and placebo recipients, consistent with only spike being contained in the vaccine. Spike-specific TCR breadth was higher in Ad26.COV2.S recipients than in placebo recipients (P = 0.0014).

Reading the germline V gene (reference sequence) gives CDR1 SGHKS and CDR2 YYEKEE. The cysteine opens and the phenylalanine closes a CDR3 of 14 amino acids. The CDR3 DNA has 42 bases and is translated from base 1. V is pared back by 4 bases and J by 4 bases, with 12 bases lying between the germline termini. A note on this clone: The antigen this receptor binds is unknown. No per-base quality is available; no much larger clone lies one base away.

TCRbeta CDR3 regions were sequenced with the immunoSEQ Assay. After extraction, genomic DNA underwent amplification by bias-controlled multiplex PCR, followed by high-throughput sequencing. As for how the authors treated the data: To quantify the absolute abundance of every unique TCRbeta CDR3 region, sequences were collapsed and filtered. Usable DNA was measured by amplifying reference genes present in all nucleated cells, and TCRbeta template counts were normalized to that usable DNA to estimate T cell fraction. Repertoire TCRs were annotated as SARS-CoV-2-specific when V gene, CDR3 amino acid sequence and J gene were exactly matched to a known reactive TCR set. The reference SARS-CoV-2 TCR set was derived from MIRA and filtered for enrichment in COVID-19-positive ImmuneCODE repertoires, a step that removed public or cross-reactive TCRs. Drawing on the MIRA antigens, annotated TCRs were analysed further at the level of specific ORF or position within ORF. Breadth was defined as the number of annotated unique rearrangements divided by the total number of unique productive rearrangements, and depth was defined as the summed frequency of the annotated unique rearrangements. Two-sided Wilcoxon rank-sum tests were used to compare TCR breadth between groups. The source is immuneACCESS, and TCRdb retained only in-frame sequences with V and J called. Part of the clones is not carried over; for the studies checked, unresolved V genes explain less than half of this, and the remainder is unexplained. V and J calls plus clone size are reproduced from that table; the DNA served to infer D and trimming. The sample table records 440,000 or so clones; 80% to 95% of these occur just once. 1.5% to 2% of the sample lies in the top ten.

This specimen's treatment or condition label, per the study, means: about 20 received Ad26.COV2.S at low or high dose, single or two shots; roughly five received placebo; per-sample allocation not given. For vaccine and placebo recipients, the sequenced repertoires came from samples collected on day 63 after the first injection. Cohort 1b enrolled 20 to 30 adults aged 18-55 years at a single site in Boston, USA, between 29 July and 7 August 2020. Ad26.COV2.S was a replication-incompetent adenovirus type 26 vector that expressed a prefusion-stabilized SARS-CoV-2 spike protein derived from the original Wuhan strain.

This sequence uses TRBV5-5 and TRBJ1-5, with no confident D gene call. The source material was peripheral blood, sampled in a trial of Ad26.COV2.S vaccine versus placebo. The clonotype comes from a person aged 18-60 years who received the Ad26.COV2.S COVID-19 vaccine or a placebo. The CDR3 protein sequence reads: CASSRGPINQPQHF. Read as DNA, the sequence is TGTGCCAGCAGCCGAGGACCGATAAATCAGCCCCAGCATTTT.